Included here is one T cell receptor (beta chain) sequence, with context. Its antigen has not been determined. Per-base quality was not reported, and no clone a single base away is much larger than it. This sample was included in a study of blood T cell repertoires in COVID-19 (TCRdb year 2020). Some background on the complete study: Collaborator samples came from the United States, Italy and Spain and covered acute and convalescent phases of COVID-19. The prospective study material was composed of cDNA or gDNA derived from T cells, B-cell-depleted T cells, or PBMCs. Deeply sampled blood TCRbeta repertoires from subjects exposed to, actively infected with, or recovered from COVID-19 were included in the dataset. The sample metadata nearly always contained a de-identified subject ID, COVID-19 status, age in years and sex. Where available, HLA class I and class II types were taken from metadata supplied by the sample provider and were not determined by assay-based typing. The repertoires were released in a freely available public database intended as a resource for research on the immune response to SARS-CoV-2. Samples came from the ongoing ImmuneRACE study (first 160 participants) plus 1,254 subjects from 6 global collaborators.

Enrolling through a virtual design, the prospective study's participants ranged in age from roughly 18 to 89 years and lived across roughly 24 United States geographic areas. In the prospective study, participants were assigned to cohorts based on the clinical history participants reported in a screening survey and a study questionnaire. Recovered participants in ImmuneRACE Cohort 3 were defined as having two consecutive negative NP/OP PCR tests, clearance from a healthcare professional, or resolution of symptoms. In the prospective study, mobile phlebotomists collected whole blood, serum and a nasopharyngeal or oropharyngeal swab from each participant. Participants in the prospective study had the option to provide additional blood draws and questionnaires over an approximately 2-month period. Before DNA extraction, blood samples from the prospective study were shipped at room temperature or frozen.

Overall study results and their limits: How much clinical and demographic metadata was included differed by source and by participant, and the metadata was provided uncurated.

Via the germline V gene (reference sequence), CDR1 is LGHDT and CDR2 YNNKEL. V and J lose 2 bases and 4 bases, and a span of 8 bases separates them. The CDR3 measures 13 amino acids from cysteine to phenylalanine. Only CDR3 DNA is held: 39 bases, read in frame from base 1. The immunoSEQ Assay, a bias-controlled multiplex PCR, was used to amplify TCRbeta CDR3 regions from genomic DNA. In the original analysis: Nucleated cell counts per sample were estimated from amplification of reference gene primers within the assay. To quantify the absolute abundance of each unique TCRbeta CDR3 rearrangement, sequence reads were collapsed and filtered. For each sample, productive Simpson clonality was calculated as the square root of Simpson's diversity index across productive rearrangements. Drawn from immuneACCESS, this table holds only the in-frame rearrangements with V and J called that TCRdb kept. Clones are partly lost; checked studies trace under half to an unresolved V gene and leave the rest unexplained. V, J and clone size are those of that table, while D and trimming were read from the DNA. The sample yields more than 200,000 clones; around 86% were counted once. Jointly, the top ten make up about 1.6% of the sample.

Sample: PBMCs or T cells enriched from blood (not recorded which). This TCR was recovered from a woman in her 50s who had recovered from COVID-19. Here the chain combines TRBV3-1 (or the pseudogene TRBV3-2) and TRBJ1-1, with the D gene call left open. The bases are TGTGCCAGCAGCCAACCCGGGAGCACTGAAGCTTTCTTT. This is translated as CASSQPGSTEAFF.